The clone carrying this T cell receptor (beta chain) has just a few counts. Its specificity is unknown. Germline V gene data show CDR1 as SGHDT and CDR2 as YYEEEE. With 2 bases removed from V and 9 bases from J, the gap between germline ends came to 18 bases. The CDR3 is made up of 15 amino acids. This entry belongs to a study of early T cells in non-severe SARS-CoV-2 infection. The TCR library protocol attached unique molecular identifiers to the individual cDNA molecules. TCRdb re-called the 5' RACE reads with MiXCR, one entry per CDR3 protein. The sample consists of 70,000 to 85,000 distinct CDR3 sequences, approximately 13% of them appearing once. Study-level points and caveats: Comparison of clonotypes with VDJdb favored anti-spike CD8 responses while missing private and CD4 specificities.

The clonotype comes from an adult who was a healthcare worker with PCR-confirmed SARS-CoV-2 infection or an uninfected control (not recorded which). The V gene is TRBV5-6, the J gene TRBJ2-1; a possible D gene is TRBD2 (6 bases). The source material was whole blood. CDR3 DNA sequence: TGTGCCAGCAGCTTTAGAACTAGCTCGCTTACTGAGCAGTTCTTC. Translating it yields CASSFRTSSLTEQFF.